A single sample gave rise to the 18 T cell receptor beta chains below, sequenced in a study of blood T cell repertoires in COVID-19. Only in-frame clones appear in the TCRdb table, and some are missing; sequencing was by immunoSEQ multiplex PCR. The sample consists of 150,000 to 200,000 clones, roughly nine tenths of them appearing once. Material for sequencing was peripheral blood. The receptor set was obtained from a man in his 70s with active or convalescent COVID-19.

The CDR3 DNA sequence: TGTGCCAGCAGCTCCCTTGCCGGGGAGCTGTTTTTT. This gives the protein CASSSLAGELFF. V gene TRBV7-9 combines with J gene TRBJ2-2; D is undetermined. Trimming took off 4 bases at V and 6 bases at J, with 6 bases between the two ends. CDR1 is SEHNR, CDR2 FQNEAQ, per germline (reference sequence). The CDR3 is made up of 12 amino acids.

A few counts support this clone. The chain employs TRBV29-1 and TRBJ1-2; perhaps TRBD1 as D (6 bases). CDR1 SQVTM and CDR2 ANQGSEA come from the germline V gene. V shed 3 bases and J shed 5 bases, with 16 bases lying between them. The CDR3 spans 14 residues. In DNA, the CDR3 is TGCAGCGTTGAGGATTCAGGGGCGAGGTATGGCTACACCTTC. Translation: CSVEDSGARYGYTF.

The chain has TRBV4-1 and TRBJ1-2; D is undetermined. Germline-derived CDR1 and CDR2 are MGHRA and YSYEKL. The CDR3 runs 16 residues. V was cut by 0 bases and J by 4 bases, with 15 bases left in between. As DNA, the CDR3 is TGCGCCAGCAGCCAAGAGACGTTGATCTCGGGCTATGGCTACACCTTC. It encodes CASSQETLISGYGYTF.

The rearrangement joins TRBV7-2 to TRBJ1-2, with no clear D. Trimming removed 3 bases at V and 4 bases at J, with 12 bases between. The CDR3 consists of 14 residues. Looked up from germline, CDR1 is SGHTA and CDR2 is FQGNSA. The CDR3 region has the DNA TGTGCCAGCAGCTTCTTCTCAGAGGGCTATGGCTACACCTTC. It is translated as CASSFFSEGYGYTF. The full variable domain, in which reference TRBV7-2 and TRBJ1-2 provide the parts outside the CDR3, is GAGVSQSPSNKVTEKGKDVELRCDPISGHTALYWYRQSLGQGLEFLIYFQGNSAPDKSGLPSDRFSAERTGGSVSTLTIQRTQQEDSAVYLCASSFFSEGYGYTFGSGTRLTVV.

This clone was seen only once. V and J are TRBV6-1 and TRBJ2-7; 11 bases align to TRBD2. V lost 4 bases and J lost 0; bases outside the gene matches: 8. CDR3 length equals 17 residues. The germline CDR1 and CDR2 sequences are MNHNS and SASEGT. CDR3 in DNA: TGTGCCAGCAGTGCCCTAGCGGGGGGCCTGAGCTCCTACGAGCAGTACTTC. Its protein product is CASSALAGGLSSYEQYF.

This clone appeared once. The chain combines TRBV19 with TRBJ1-5; 8 positions agree with TRBD1. The CDR3 has 13 amino acids. Unmatched junction bases numbered 6, after V lost 9 bases and J lost 5 bases. Germline V CDR1 and CDR2: LNHDA, SQIVND (reference sequence). CDR3 sequence: CASGQGGHQPQHF. The CDR3 nucleotides read TGTGCCAGCGGACAGGGAGGACATCAGCCCCAGCATTTT.

This clone occurred a few times. This sequence joins TRBV27 and TRBJ2-1; 9 bases map to TRBD2. V lost 2 bases and J lost 4; bases outside the gene matches: 6. Germline V lookup: CDR1 MNHEY, CDR2 SMNVEV (reference sequence). The CDR3 totals 16 residues. CDR3 protein: CASSLVGLAGYNEQFF. The CDR3, as DNA: TGTGCCAGCAGTTTAGTCGGGCTAGCGGGATACAATGAGCAGTTCTTC.

J is TRBJ1-5 and V is TRBV6-1; the D gene is possibly TRBD1 (6 bases). V dropped 0 bases and J dropped 6 bases, with 12 bases sitting between them. CDR1 is MNHNS and CDR2 is SASEGT in the germline V gene. The CDR3 is 15 amino acids. CDR3 bases: TGTGCCAGCAGTGAAGCGGAACAGGGTGGTCAGCCCCAGCATTTT. This codes for CASSEAEQGGQPQHF.

The chain employs TRBV18 and TRBJ2-5; D might be TRBD2 (7 bases). V lost 4 bases, J lost 10 bases, and 19 bases lay in between. The CDR3 runs 14 residues. CDR1 is KGHSH, CDR2 LQKENI, per germline. The CDR3 loop is CASSQGGLADGQYF. CDR3 DNA sequence: TGTGCCAGCTCACAGGGGGGCCTAGCGGACGGCCAGTACTTC.

The V call is TRBV5-1, the J call TRBJ2-3, with 12 nucleotides matching TRBD1. Germline V gene lookup returns CDR1 SGHRS and CDR2 YFSETQ. The CDR3 is made up of 16 amino acids. V shed 0 bases, J shed 6 bases, and the junction held 5 bases outside the gene matches. The CDR3, as DNA: TGCGCCAGCAGCTTGGTCGGGACAGGGGGCAAGGATACGCAGTATTTT. Protein: CASSLVGTGGKDTQYF.

J is TRBJ2-1 and V is TRBV7-2; D is unclear. With 4 bases removed from V and 6 bases from J, the gap between germline ends came to 10 bases. This CDR3 has 13 amino acids. Germline V gives CDR1 SGHTA, CDR2 FQGNSA. This CDR3 reads CASSSLVRNEQFF. The CDR3 nucleotides are TGTGCCAGCAGCTCATTAGTGCGCAATGAGCAGTTCTTC.

This chain uses TRBV30 with TRBJ1-5; D might be TRBD1 (6 bases). V was shortened by 0 bases and J by 3 bases, with 15 bases between the two germline ends. Germline values: CDR1 GTSNPN, CDR2 SVGIG (reference sequence). The CDR3 extends over 16 amino acids. CDR3 bases: TGTGCCTGGAGTGTGGGACATACCTCTTTCAATCAGCCCCAGCATTTT. Translation: CAWSVGHTSFNQPQHF. The variable domain in full, completed from reference TRBV30 and TRBJ1-5, reads SQTIHQWPATLVQPVGSPLSLECTVEGTSNPNLYWYRQAAGRGLQLLFYSVGIGQISSEVPQNLSASRPQDRQFILSSKKLLLSDSGFYLCAWSVGHTSFNQPQHFGDGTRLSIL.

This chain joins TRBV28 and TRBJ2-3; TRBD2 matches at 15 bases. The junction had 6 bases not matched to a gene; V was cut back by 5 bases and J by 0 bases. Germline assignment: CDR1 MDHEN and CDR2 SYDVKM. This CDR3 is 18 amino acids long. In nucleotides, the CDR3 is TGTGCCAGCAGTGGACTAGCGGGGGGGGTCTTTAGCACAGATACGCAGTATTTT. This encodes CASSGLAGGVFSTDTQYF.

This chain joins TRBV19 and TRBJ2-7; weak D call: TRBD1 (5 bases). V was shortened by 1 base and J by 0 bases, with 22 bases between the two germline ends. The CDR3 loop spans 19 amino acids. The V gene's germline CDR1 is LNHDA and CDR2 SQIVND (reference sequence). As DNA, the CDR3 is TGTGCCAGTAGTATAGCGTTGGGGCAGGGCCGCCCCTTCTCCTACGAGCAGTACTTC. It translates to CASSIALGQGRPFSYEQYF.

This clone was recorded a few times. The rearrangement links TRBV7-2 to TRBJ1-3, with D perhaps matching TRBD1 (6 bases). The V and J ends lost 7 bases and 3 bases respectively, with 19 bases between them. This CDR3 comprises 16 residues. Germline V gene data show CDR1 as SGHTA and CDR2 as FQGNSA. Here the CDR3 reads CASTLAAGANGNTIYF. CDR3 bases: TGTGCCAGCACCCTTGCGGCAGGGGCGAATGGAAACACCATATATTTT.

The V and J genes are TRBV30 and TRBJ1-6; 8 nucleotides line up with TRBD1. The germline V gene has CDR1 GTSNPN and CDR2 SVGIG (reference sequence). V was clipped by 4 bases and J by 7 bases; unmatched bases: 6. The CDR3 is made up of 14 amino acids. The chain's CDR3 is CAWNFRTGNSPLHF. The CDR3 nucleotides read TGTGCCTGGAATTTCAGGACAGGGAATTCACCCCTCCACTTT.

The chain uses TRBV7-2 and TRBJ2-6; D is unclear. V was shortened by 1 base and J by 0 bases, with 7 bases between the two germline ends. Germline loops: CDR1 SGHTA, CDR2 FQGNSA. The CDR3 consists of 16 residues. CDR3 coding DNA: TGTGCCAGCAGCTTAGTTGGCAGCTCTGGGGCCAACGTCCTGACTTTC. It specifies CASSLVGSSGANVLTF.

This clone showed up just a few times. V usage is TRBV14 and J usage is TRBJ1-6; D unresolved. Germline V gene data show CDR1 as SGHDN and CDR2 as FVKESK. Between the trimmed V and J ends, which lost 3 bases and 3 bases, there was a span of 9 bases. The CDR3 length is 15 residues. CDR3 sequence: CASSQTGFYNSPLHF. For the CDR3, the DNA is TGTGCCAGCAGCCAGACTGGATTCTATAATTCACCCCTCCACTTT.